These T cell receptor beta chains were read from a single sample in a study of graft-versus-host responses after intestinal transplantation. For these TCRs, the target antigens are not known. Profiling relied on immunoSEQ multiplex PCR, and the TCRdb table lists in-frame clones only, not all of them. The sample carries around 49,000 clones, approximately 88% recorded once. The sample in question was unstimulated CD4+ T cells sorted from spleen or lymph node cells, obtained before transplant. These receptors were collected from a human donor who was the organ donor for an intestinal transplant. Both conserved end residues are part of each CDR3. A D gene is named only where the DNA matches it firmly. Only some rows state a clone size, as once, few, many or a class for expanded clones.

v_gene,abundance,j_gene,len,d_gene,CDR3aa,CDR3nt
TRBV7-9,NA,TRBJ1-5,14,TRBD1,CASSPDREDQPQHF,TGTGCCAGCAGCCCGGACAGGGAAGATCAGCCCCAGCATTTT
TRBV29-1,NA,TRBJ2-3,14,NA,CSVERGMGTDTQYF,TGCAGCGTTGAAAGGGGGATGGGCACAGATACGCAGTATTTT
TRBV5-1,NA,TRBJ2-3,16,NA,CASSVTGGQVGDTQYF,TGCGCCAGCAGCGTTACGGGGGGACAGGTTGGAGATACGCAGTATTTT
TRBV28,NA,TRBJ2-7,14,NA,CASRNPGTIYEQYF,TGTGCCAGCAGAAACCCTGGGACAATCTACGAGCAGTACTTC
TRBV30,once,TRBJ2-5,18,TRBD2,CAWSRRLAGGPRQETQYF,TGTGCCTGGAGTAGGAGGCTAGCGGGAGGGCCGCGGCAAGAGACCCAGTACTTC
TRBV21-1,NA,TRBJ2-1,16,NA,CASSKYRRSRYNEQFF,TGTGCCAGCAGCAAATATCGGAGATCTAGGTACAATGAGCAGTTCTTC
TRBV7-2,NA,TRBJ2-3,15,NA,CASSLTSGRTDTQYF,TGTGCCAGCAGCCTTACCAGCGGGCGCACAGATACGCAGTATTTT
TRBV6-5,NA,TRBJ1-2,15,TRBD1,CASSYSTGGASGYTF,TGTGCCAGCAGTTACTCTACAGGGGGCGCTTCTGGCTACACCTTC
TRBV5-4,NA,TRBJ2-7,16,TRBD1,CASSLGPGQGSYEQYF,TGTGCCAGCAGCTTGGGACCGGGACAGGGCTCCTACGAGCAGTACTTC
TRBV29-1,NA,TRBJ1-2,13,NA,CSAAQGPFYGYTF,TGCAGCGCAGCACAGGGCCCCTTCTATGGCTACACCTTC
TRBV4-3,once,TRBJ2-1,12,NA,CASSGRNNEQFF,TGCGCCAGCAGTGGCCGAAACAATGAGCAGTTCTTC
TRBV7-2,NA,TRBJ1-5,13,NA,CASSFQNNQPQHF,TGTGCCAGCAGCTTTCAGAACAATCAGCCCCAGCATTTT
TRBV7-9,NA,TRBJ1-1,16,NA,CASSSQWGQTNTEAFF,TGTGCCAGCAGCTCCCAATGGGGACAAACGAACACTGAAGCTTTCTTT
TRBV6-4,NA,TRBJ2-2,13,TRBD2,CASSDGGVGELFF,TGTGCCAGCAGTGACGGGGGGGTCGGGGAGCTGTTTTTT
TRBV27,NA,TRBJ2-7,15,NA,CASSLSTGSFYEQYF,TGTGCCAGCAGTTTGTCGACGGGTAGTTTCTACGAGCAGTACTTC
TRBV2,NA,TRBJ1-6,15,NA,CASSDQAPYNSPLHF,TGTGCCAGCAGTGACCAGGCTCCCTATAATTCACCCCTCCACTTT
TRBV21-1,once,TRBJ2-7,16,NA,CASSARFRDKSYEQYF,TGTGCCAGCAGCGCTAGGTTCCGGGACAAGTCCTACGAGCAGTACTTC
TRBV28,NA,TRBJ2-7,14,TRBD2,CASGGSSGTYEQYF,TGTGCCAGCGGGGGTAGTAGCGGGACTTACGAGCAGTACTTC
TRBV19,NA,TRBJ2-3,14,NA,CASSISGYTDTQYF,TGTGCCAGTAGTATAAGCGGGTACACAGATACGCAGTATTTT
TRBV7-3,once,TRBJ2-7,15,TRBD1,CASSLTGTGIYEQYF,TGTGCCAGCAGCTTAACCGGGACAGGGATCTACGAGCAGTACTTC
TRBV28,NA,TRBJ2-5,15,TRBD2,CASSPPGTSARRPYF,TGTGCCAGCAGTCCTCCCGGGACTAGCGCCCGGAGACCGTACTTC
TRBV25-1,few,TRBJ1-1,12,NA,CASSGYDSSAFF,TGTGCCAGCAGTGGCTACGACAGTTCTGCTTTCTTT
TRBV28,NA,TRBJ2-7,16,NA,CASSLMPREPTYEQYF,TGTGCCAGCAGTTTAATGCCGAGGGAACCGACCTACGAGCAGTACTTC
TRBV6-1,NA,TRBJ1-1,14,TRBD1,CASVLDRGRTEAFF,TGTGCCAGCGTCCTCGACAGGGGGCGGACTGAAGCTTTCTTT
TRBV28,once,TRBJ1-2,13,NA,CASCLGGDYGYTF,TGTGCCAGCTGTTTGGGAGGAGACTATGGCTACACCTTC
TRBV2,NA,TRBJ2-3,13,NA,CASSRRETDTQYF,TGTGCCAGTTCACGGAGGGAGACAGATACGCAGTATTTT
TRBV5-4,NA,TRBJ2-3,16,NA,CASSLGQGGQTDTQYF,TGTGCCAGCAGCTTAGGACAGGGAGGGCAAACAGATACGCAGTATTTT
TRBV6-5,NA,TRBJ1-1,14,NA,CASNPTGGQTEAFF,TGTGCCAGCAACCCAACCGGGGGGCAAACTGAAGCTTTCTTT
TRBV10-1,NA,TRBJ2-1,15,TRBD1,CASSEAGTGYWEQFF,TGCGCCAGCAGTGAAGCCGGGACAGGGTATTGGGAGCAGTTCTTC